This T cell receptor beta chain was sequenced during a study of T cells in Graves' hyperthyroidism and ophthalmopathy. RNA transcripts gave rise to amplified TCR beta CDR3 regions. The HTBI primer set served for first-round RT-PCR of the TCR CDR3. Each CDR3 protein gets one entry after TCRdb re-called the multiplex PCR reads with MiXCR. In the table there are around 620,000 distinct CDR3 sequences, approximately 15% of which are singletons. Individuals with ophthalmopathy presented a Clinical Activity Score of at least 3, a NOSPECS grade of at least 4 and a duration under 3 months. The study excluded patients with uncontrolled infection, other autoimmune disease, pregnancy or lactation. The study based diagnoses on clinical symptoms, serum thyroxine and TRAb, thyroid ultrasound and orbital computed tomography. This clonotype was observed at least ten times. The sequence derives from a woman aged 18-29 years with Graves' ophthalmopathy. Sequencing was done on a sample of blood.

CDR3 sequence: CSVETTGSPDTQYF. Written as DNA, the CDR3 is TGCAGCGTTGAAACGACAGGGTCCCCAGATACGCAGTATTTT. V usage is TRBV29-1 and J usage is TRBJ2-3; 7 bases fit TRBD1. Per germline, CDR1 SQVTM and CDR2 ANQGSEA. The CDR3 covers 14 residues. The J segment lost 4 bases and the V segment lost 2 bases, leaving 6 bases of the junction unmatched.